What follows are 31 T cell receptor beta chains derived from one specimen sequenced in a study of cytomegalovirus exposure and HLA in healthy donors. PCR employed 60 Vbeta and 13 Jbeta primers. Here immunoSEQ multiplex PCR was the method, and the copy in TCRdb shows in-frame clones only, minus some. The data hold under 70,000 clones, with approximately 70% observed a single time. The specimen sequenced was PBMCs. These receptor sequences come from a woman aged 60-75 years in good health and CMV-seropositive.

The chain has TRBV5-4 and TRBJ1-2; 9 bases are shared with TRBD1. The CDR3 loop spans 15 amino acids. The J segment lost 3 bases and the V segment lost 3 bases, leaving 6 bases of the junction unmatched. Germline CDR1 is SGHNT and CDR2 is YYREEE (reference sequence). CDR3 amino acids: CASSSATGGDYGYTF. The CDR3 DNA reads TGTGCCAGCAGCTCCGCGACAGGGGGGGACTATGGCTACACCTTC.

The V call is TRBV5-6, the J call TRBJ1-2, with 7 bases lining up with TRBD1. The CDR3 loop spans 13 amino acids. After removal of 3 bases from V and 5 bases from J, the junction contained 4 bases not matched to a gene. In germline, CDR1 is SGHDT, CDR2 YYEEEE. The CDR3 region has the DNA TGTGCCAGCAGCTCGGGACAGACTTATGGCTACACCTTC. It codes for CASSSGQTYGYTF. Variable domain in full (rest from reference TRBV5-6 and TRBJ1-2): DAGVTQSPTHLIKTRGQQVTLRCSPKSGHDTVSWYQQALGQGPQFIFQYYEEEERQRGNFPDRFSGHQFPNYSSELNVNALLLGDSALYLCASSSGQTYGYTFGSGTRLTVV.

V gene TRBV5-4 combines with J gene TRBJ1-1; maybe TRBD1 (5 bases). Germline V gives CDR1 SGHNT, CDR2 YYREEE (reference sequence). The V gene lost 0 bases and the J gene lost 5 bases, with 17 bases spanning the gap. The CDR3 sequence is 16 residues long. The CDR3: CASSLGGTGGLTEAFF. As DNA, the CDR3 is TGTGCCAGCAGCTTGGGGGGGACTGGAGGTTTGACTGAAGCTTTCTTT.

This clone was counted only a few times. This chain uses TRBV6-1 with TRBJ1-1; 10 bases fit TRBD1. V lost 5 bases and J lost 8; bases outside the gene matches: 11. CDR3 size: 15 residues. Germline V gives CDR1 MNHNS, CDR2 SASEGT. CDR3 protein: CASSRDRGPEPEAFF. The CDR3 DNA reads as TGTGCCAGCAGTAGGGACAGGGGTCCCGAACCCGAAGCTTTCTTT.

The CDR3, as DNA: TGTGCCAGCAGTGAACGGGGTTATGAGCAGTTCTTC. The encoded protein is CASSERGYEQFF. The V gene is TRBV2, the J gene TRBJ2-1; a weak D match, TRBD2 (5 bases). V was cut by 2 bases and J by 8 bases, with 7 bases left in between. This CDR3 comprises 12 residues. CDR1 SNHLY and CDR2 FYNNEI come from the germline V gene.

The genes are TRBV19 and TRBJ1-1, with TRBD1 identical over 7 bases. The CDR3 covers 13 residues. V dropped 5 bases and J dropped 2; count of bases not matched to a gene: 2. CDR1 and CDR2 from the germline V gene are LNHDA and SQIVND (reference sequence). CDR3 nucleotides: TGTGCCAGTAGTCGGGACAGTAACACTGAAGCTTTCTTT. Protein product: CASSRDSNTEAFF.

This chain links TRBV5-1 with TRBJ1-3, with a possible D match to TRBD1 (6 bases). Trimming pared 4 bases from V and 2 bases from J, leaving 10 bases between. Germline V gives CDR1 SGHRS, CDR2 YFSETQ. The CDR3 length is 14 residues. CDR3 coding DNA: TGCGCCAGCAGCGGCGGACAGCCTGGAAACACCATATATTTT. As protein: CASSGGQPGNTIYF. The full variable domain, with the rest looked up from reference TRBV5-1 and TRBJ1-3, is KAGVTQTPRYLIKTRGQQVTLSCSPISGHRSVSWYQQTPGQGLQFLFEYFSETQRNKGNFPGRFSGRQFSNSRSEMNVSTLELGDSALYLCASSGGQPGNTIYFGEGSWLTVV.

V and J are TRBV5-1 and TRBJ2-7; D is possibly TRBD1 (5 bases). Germline-derived CDR1 and CDR2 are SGHRS and YFSETQ. The CDR3 extends over 15 amino acids. With 4 bases removed from V and 1 base from J, the gap between germline ends came to 15 bases. The CDR3 region has the DNA TGCGCCAGCAGCAGCGACAGTTTGGGGTCCTACGAGCAGTACTTC. This codes for CASSSDSLGSYEQYF.

The J gene is TRBJ1-2, the V gene TRBV25-1, with TRBD1 matching 9 bases. Germline loops: CDR1 MGHDK, CDR2 SYGVNS. After removal of 3 bases from V and 8 bases from J, the junction contained 4 bases not matched to a gene. CDR3 length equals 13 residues. The CDR3 here is CASSEGQGLGYTF. The CDR3 bases are TGTGCCAGCAGTGAGGGACAGGGCTTGGGCTACACCTTC.

Concerning this clone: A junction boundary mismatches the germline segment, possibly from a read error. The chain links TRBV7-9 to TRBJ1-2; no clear D gene. The CDR3 contains 14 residues. Germline V lookup: CDR1 SEHNR, CDR2 FQNEAQ (reference sequence). In DNA, the CDR3 is TGTTCCAGCAGCCAGCAGACGGGAAAGGCCGGCTACACCTTC. Residues: CSSSQQTGKAGYTF. Based on the CDR3 plus reference TRBV7-9 and TRBJ1-2, the full variable domain is DTGVSQNPRHKITKRGQNVTFRCDPISEHNRLYWYRQTLGQGPEFLTYFQNEAQLEKSRLLSDRFSAERPKGSFSTLEIQRTEQGDSAMYLCSSSQQTGKAGYTFGSGTRLTVV.

The V call is TRBV6-5, the J call TRBJ1-2; 9 bases are a match to TRBD1. J was trimmed by 5 bases and V by 6 bases; bases with no gene match: 7. Germline V lookup: CDR1 MNHEY, CDR2 SVGAGI. This CDR3 region has 14 residues. CDR3 loop: CASRTLDRGYGYTF. CDR3 in DNA: TGTGCCAGCAGGACACTGGACAGGGGTTATGGCTACACCTTC.

The chain recombines TRBV5-1 with TRBJ2-3; TRBD1 is a possible D gene (6 bases). This CDR3 region has 14 residues. CDR1 and CDR2 (germline): SGHRS, YFSETQ. With 2 bases removed from V and 2 bases from J, the gap between germline ends came to 9 bases. Here the CDR3 reads CASSLRTVTDTQYF. Written as DNA, the CDR3 is TGCGCCAGCAGCTTACGGACAGTCACAGATACGCAGTATTTT.

This chain uses TRBV27 with TRBJ1-1; D might be TRBD1 (6 bases). The CDR3 covers 14 residues. The V gene's germline CDR1 is MNHEY and CDR2 SMNVEV (reference sequence). Trimming removed 4 bases from V and 5 bases from J, with 14 bases in between. The CDR3 loop reads CASSSLGARTEAFF. CDR3 coding DNA: TGTGCCAGCAGTTCCCTGGGGGCGCGAACTGAAGCTTTCTTT.

The V and J genes are TRBV4-3 and TRBJ2-2, with 11 bases fitting TRBD1. Unmatched junction bases numbered 13, after V lost 4 bases and J lost 6 bases. This CDR3 is 18 amino acids long. Germline CDR1 reads LGHNA; CDR2 reads YSLEER. This chain's CDR3 is CASSLFPLGGQGAGELFF. The CDR3 nucleotides read TGCGCCAGCAGCCTTTTCCCCCTCGGGGGACAGGGGGCCGGGGAGCTGTTTTTT.

The V gene is TRBV7-2, the J gene TRBJ2-1, with a weak D call TRBD2 (7 bases). CDR1 is SGHTA and CDR2 is FQGNSA in the germline V gene. The CDR3 totals 13 residues. Trimming pared 4 bases from V and 9 bases from J, leaving 13 bases between. The CDR3 sequence is CASSSEGGVEQFF. The CDR3 region has the DNA TGTGCCAGCAGCTCCGAGGGGGGGGTTGAGCAGTTCTTC.

CDR3 region: CASSEYQEGTEAFF. CDR3 sequence (DNA): TGTGCCAGCAGTGAATACCAGGAGGGCACTGAAGCTTTCTTT. The rearrangement links TRBV25-1 to TRBJ1-1; D not certain. V lost 0 bases and J 4 bases, leaving 9 bases between the germline ends. The CDR3 sequence is 14 residues long. Germline V CDR1 and CDR2: MGHDK, SYGVNS.

By sample fraction, this clone is medium-sized. V gene TRBV27 combines with J gene TRBJ1-2; 12 nucleotides match TRBD1. From germline, CDR1 is MNHEY and CDR2 SMNVEV (reference sequence). The CDR3 length is 17 residues. The ends lost 4 bases at V and 2 bases at J; junction bases unmatched: 8. CDR3 coding DNA: TGTGCCAGCAGTTCCCCCCGGGACAGGGGGCTGAACTATGGCTACACCTTC. It is translated as CASSSPRDRGLNYGYTF.

DNA for the CDR3: TGTGCCAGCAGCTTAGGTTCTTGGACAGGAGGGCGGGGCTACACCTTC. Amino acids: CASSLGSWTGGRGYTF. V and J are TRBV11-2 and TRBJ1-2, with 7 positions matching TRBD1. With 1 base clipped from V and 8 bases from J, the junction kept 13 bases outside the gene matches. This CDR3 spans 16 amino acids. CDR1 is SGHAT and CDR2 is FQNNGV in the germline V gene.

The V gene is TRBV5-1, the J gene TRBJ2-5; 10 bases fit TRBD2. Germline assignment: CDR1 SGHRS and CDR2 YFSETQ. Losses at the gene ends were 4 bases for V and 0 bases for J; bases not matched to a gene: 12. This CDR3 has 18 amino acids. DNA of the CDR3: TGCGCCAGCAGCCCCAGGACTAGCGGATCCCTGTACCAAGAGACCCAGTACTTC. It yields the protein CASSPRTSGSLYQETQYF.

This chain links TRBV7-6 with TRBJ1-1; 9 nucleotides match TRBD1. The CDR3 has 17 amino acids. Germline V gives CDR1 SGHVS, CDR2 FNYEAQ. Unmatched junction bases numbered 10, after V lost 4 bases and J lost 1 base. Written as DNA, the CDR3 is TGTGCCAGCAGCTCCCCCGGGGGGGGACAGGGGAACACTGAAGCTTTCTTT. Amino acids: CASSSPGGGQGNTEAFF.

The rearrangement joins TRBV27 to TRBJ2-5, with TRBD1 matching 9 bases. The end of the DNA aligns better with TRBJ2-7, so the J call may be wrong. The CDR3 has 17 residues. Germline CDR1 MNHEY, CDR2 SMNVEV (reference sequence). The CDR3 spells CASSFLSGTGSSYEQYF. CDR3 coding DNA: TGTGCCAGCAGTTTCCTTTCCGGGACAGGGAGCTCCTACGAGCAGTACTTC.

This sequence joins TRBV7-6 and TRBJ2-7, with D tentatively TRBD1 (5 bases). Per germline, CDR1 SGHVS and CDR2 FNYEAQ. The CDR3 length is 15 residues. Trimming removed 3 bases from V and 7 bases from J, with 19 bases in between. CDR3 loop: CASSLAPTGLDEQYF. The CDR3 region has the DNA TGTGCCAGCAGCTTGGCACCCACAGGCCTTGATGAGCAGTACTTC.

V usage is TRBV27 and J usage is TRBJ1-6, with D unclear. CDR1 and CDR2 from the germline V gene are MNHEY and SMNVEV (reference sequence). The CDR3 spans 14 residues. Trimming cost V 5 bases and J 0 bases, with 5 bases left between them. The CDR3 reads CASSQRSYNSPLHF. The CDR3 bases are TGTGCCAGCAGTCAGCGCTCCTATAATTCACCCCTCCACTTT.

The CDR3 bases are TGCGCCAGCAGCTATATGACAGGGGGGGACACTGAAGCTTTCTTT. It specifies CASSYMTGGDTEAFF. The chain is built from TRBV5-1 and TRBJ1-1; 9 bases map to TRBD1. Germline-derived CDR1 and CDR2 are SGHRS and YFSETQ. V shed 3 bases, J shed 3 bases, and the junction held 6 bases outside the gene matches. The CDR3 runs 15 residues.

In its sample, this clone was seen once. The V and J genes are TRBV10-3 and TRBJ1-4, with TRBD1 matching 9 bases. Germline V gene sequence: CDR1 ENHRY, CDR2 SYGVKD. This CDR3 has 16 residues. The J segment lost 6 bases and the V segment lost 4 bases, leaving 9 bases of the junction unmatched. As DNA, the CDR3 is TGTGCCATCAGTGCGGACAGGGGTATCCGTGATGAAAAACTGTTTTTT. It translates to CAISADRGIRDEKLFF.

The chain employs TRBV10-2 and TRBJ1-2, with D perhaps TRBD1 (6 bases). V lost 3 bases, J lost 6 bases, and 8 bases lay in between. The germline CDR1 and CDR2 sequences are WSHSY and SAAADI. CDR3 length equals 12 residues. In nucleotides, the CDR3 is TGCGCCAGCAGTGACGGGACAAATGGCTACACCTTC. As protein: CASSDGTNGYTF.

The chain links TRBV7-6 to TRBJ1-5; the D is unclear. This CDR3 is 13 amino acids long. The V end lost 1 base, the J end lost 5 bases, and 6 bases lay between the germline ends. Germline CDR1 SGHVS, CDR2 FNYEAQ. The CDR3, as DNA: TGTGCCAGCAGCTTAGGAGAATATCAGCCCCAGCATTTT. This gives the protein CASSLGEYQPQHF.

The chain couples TRBV19 to TRBJ1-6, with a weak D call TRBD1 (6 bases). This CDR3 has 14 residues. Trimming removed 3 bases at V and 8 bases at J, with 11 bases between. CDR1 is LNHDA and CDR2 is SQIVND in the germline V gene (reference sequence). CDR3 DNA: TGTGCCAGTAGTATTTCAGGGGCTGATTCACCCCTCCACTTT. This encodes CASSISGADSPLHF. Complete variable domain (other parts from reference TRBV19 and TRBJ1-6): DGGITQSPKYLFRKEGQNVTLSCEQNLNHDAMYWYRQDPGQGLRLIYYSQIVNDFQKGDIAEGYSVSREKKESFPLTVTSAQKNPTAFYLCASSISGADSPLHFGNGTRLTVT.

The chain uses TRBV14 and TRBJ1-2; possibly TRBD1 for D (5 bases). Trimming stripped 4 bases from V and 7 bases from J, with 13 bases between. This CDR3 is built from 13 residues. The germline V gene encodes CDR1 SGHDN and CDR2 FVKESK. The CDR3 DNA sequence: TGTGCCAGCAGCCCCCCCCATACAGGTGGCTACACCTTC. This codes for CASSPPHTGGYTF. The whole variable domain, filled in from reference TRBV14 and TRBJ1-2, reads EAGVTQFPSHSVIEKGQTVTLRCDPISGHDNLYWYRRVMGKEIKFLLHFVKESKQDESGMPNNRFLAERTGGTYSTLKVQPAELEDSGVYFCASSPPHTGGYTFGSGTRLTVV.

The gene calls are TRBV6-1 and TRBJ2-1; 7 nucleotides align to TRBD1. Germline CDR1 MNHNS, CDR2 SASEGT. This CDR3 comprises 15 residues. Trimming at V came to 2 bases and at J to 9 bases, leaving 10 bases not matched to a gene. CDR3 nucleotide sequence: TGTGCCAGCAGTGAAATAAGGGGGCAAGGGAGTGAGCAGTTCTTC. Translated, it gives CASSEIRGQGSEQFF.

This clone has only one observation. V usage is TRBV15 and J usage is TRBJ2-1; 11 bases fit TRBD2. With 3 bases clipped from V and 6 bases from J, the junction kept 10 bases outside the gene matches. The germline V gene encodes CDR1 LNHNV and CDR2 YYDKDF (reference sequence). This CDR3 contains 17 residues. The CDR3 region has the DNA TGTGCCACCAGCAGGGTTAGCGGGGGGGCCTTAAGCAATGAGCAGTTCTTC. This sequence encodes CATSRVSGGALSNEQFF.